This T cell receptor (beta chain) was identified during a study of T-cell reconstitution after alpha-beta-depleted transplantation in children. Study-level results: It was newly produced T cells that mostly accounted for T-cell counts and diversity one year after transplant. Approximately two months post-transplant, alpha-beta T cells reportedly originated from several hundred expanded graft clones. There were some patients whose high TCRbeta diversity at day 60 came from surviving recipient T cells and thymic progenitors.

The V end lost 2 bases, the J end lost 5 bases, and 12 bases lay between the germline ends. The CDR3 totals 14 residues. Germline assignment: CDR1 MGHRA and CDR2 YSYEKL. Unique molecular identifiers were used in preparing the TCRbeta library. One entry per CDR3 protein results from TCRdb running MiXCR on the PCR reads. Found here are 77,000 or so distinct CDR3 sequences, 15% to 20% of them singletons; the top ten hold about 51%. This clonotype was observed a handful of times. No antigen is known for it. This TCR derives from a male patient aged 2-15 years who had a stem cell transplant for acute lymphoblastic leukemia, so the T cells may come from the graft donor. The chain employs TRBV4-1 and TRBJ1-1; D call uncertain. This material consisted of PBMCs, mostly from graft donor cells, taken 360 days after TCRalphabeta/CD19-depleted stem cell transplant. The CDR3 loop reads CASSQLRGYTEAFF. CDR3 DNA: TGCGCCAGCAGCCAATTGCGCGGGTATACTGAAGCTTTCTTT.